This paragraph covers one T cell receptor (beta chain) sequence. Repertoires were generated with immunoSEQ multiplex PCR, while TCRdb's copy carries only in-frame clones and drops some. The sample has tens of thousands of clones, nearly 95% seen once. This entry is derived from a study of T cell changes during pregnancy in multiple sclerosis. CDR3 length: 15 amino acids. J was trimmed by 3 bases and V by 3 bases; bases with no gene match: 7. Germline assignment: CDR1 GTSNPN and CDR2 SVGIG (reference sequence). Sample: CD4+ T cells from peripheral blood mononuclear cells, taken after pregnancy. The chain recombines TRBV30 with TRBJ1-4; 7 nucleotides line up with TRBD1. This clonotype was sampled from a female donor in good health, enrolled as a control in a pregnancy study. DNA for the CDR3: TGTGCCTGGAGCGTGGGGGACAGCTCTAATGAAAAACTGTTTTTT. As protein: CAWSVGDSSNEKLFF. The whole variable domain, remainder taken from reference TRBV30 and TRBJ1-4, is SQTIHQWPATLVQPVGSPLSLECTVEGTSNPNLYWYRQAAGRGLQLLFYSVGIGQISSEVPQNLSASRPQDRQFILSSKKLLLSDSGFYLCAWSVGDSSNEKLFFGSGTQLSVL.